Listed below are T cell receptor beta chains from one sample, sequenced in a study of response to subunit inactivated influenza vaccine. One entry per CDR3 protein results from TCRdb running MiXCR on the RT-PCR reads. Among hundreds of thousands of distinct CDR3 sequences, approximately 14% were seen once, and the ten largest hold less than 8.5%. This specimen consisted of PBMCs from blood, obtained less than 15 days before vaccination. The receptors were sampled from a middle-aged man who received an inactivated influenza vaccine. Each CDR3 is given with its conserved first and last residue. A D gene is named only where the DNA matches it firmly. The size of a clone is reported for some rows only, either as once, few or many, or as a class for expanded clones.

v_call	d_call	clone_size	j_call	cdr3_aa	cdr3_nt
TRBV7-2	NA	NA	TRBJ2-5	CASSLYREGETQYF	TGTGCCAGCAGCCTATACAGGGAAGGAGAGACCCAGTACTTC
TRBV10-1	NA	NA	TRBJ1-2	CASSDGTARDGYTF	TGCGCCAGCAGTGATGGGACGGCGAGGGATGGCTACACCTTC
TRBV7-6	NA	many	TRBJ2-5	CASSLISQETQYF	TGTGCCAGCAGCTTAATATCCCAAGAGACCCAGTACTTC
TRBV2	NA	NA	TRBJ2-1	CASSDHQRRYNEQFF	TGTGCCAGCAGTGACCACCAGCGTAGGTACAATGAGCAGTTCTTC
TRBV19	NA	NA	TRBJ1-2	CASSIESVGRPSGYGYTF	TGTGCCAGTAGTATAGAGTCAGTCGGCAGACCTTCGGGCTATGGCTACACCTTC
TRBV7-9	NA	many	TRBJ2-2	CATPGRGGNTGELFF	TGTGCCACCCCCGGCCGTGGGGGAAACACCGGGGAGCTGTTTTTT
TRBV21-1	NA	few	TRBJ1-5	CASNQTVVGPQHF	TGTGCCAGCAACCAGACAGTAGTAGGCCCCCAGCATTTT
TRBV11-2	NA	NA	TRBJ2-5	CASSSPGHQETQYF	TGTGCCAGCAGCTCACCGGGACACCAAGAGACCCAGTACTTC
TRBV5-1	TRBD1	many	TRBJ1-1	CASRDTRQGVAEAFF	TGCGCCAGCAGAGATACCCGACAGGGGGTTGCTGAAGCTTTCTTT
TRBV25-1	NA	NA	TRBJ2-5	CASSDWGQETQYF	TGTGCCAGCAGTGACTGGGGGCAAGAGACCCAGTACTTC
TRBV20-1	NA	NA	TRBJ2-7	CSARDLRGYEQYF	TGCAGTGCTAGAGATCTCAGGGGCTACGAGCAGTACTTC
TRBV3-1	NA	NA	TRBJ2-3	CAITSPIELTDTQYF	TGTGCCATAACCTCCCCGATAGAACTAACAGATACGCAGTATTTT
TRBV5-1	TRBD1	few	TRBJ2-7	CASNLGTGSYEQYF	TGCGCCAGCAACCTCGGGACAGGATCCTACGAGCAGTACTTC
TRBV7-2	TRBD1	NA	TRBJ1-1	CAGRRQGGTNTEAFF	TGTGCCGGCCGGAGGCAGGGGGGAACGAACACTGAAGCTTTCTTT
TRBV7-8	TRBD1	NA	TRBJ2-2	CASSLDPGTGLNGELFF	TGTGCCAGCAGCTTAGATCCCGGGACAGGGTTGAACGGGGAGCTGTTTTTT
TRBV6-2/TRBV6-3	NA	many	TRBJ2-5	CASSPGDETQYF	TGTGCCAGCAGCCCCGGGGATGAGACCCAGTACTTC
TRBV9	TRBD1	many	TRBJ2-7	CASSVEAGGWEQYF	TGTGCCAGCAGCGTAGAAGCAGGGGGATGGGAGCAGTACTTC
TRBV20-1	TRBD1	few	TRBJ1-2	CSARYDRGYGYTF	TGCAGTGCTAGATACGACAGGGGCTATGGCTACACCTTC
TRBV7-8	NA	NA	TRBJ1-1	CASSFSMNTEAFF	TGTGCCAGCAGCTTTTCAATGAACACTGAAGCTTTCTTT
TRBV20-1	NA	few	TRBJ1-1	CSAQLQNTEAFF	TGCAGTGCACAGCTTCAGAACACTGAAGCTTTCTTT
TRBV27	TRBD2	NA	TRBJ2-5	CASSFFSGGAARSQYF	TGTGCCAGCAGTTTCTTTAGCGGGGGGGCCGCTCGTTCCCAGTACTTC
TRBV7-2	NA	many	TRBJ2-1	CASSLEAGLGNEQFF	TGTGCCAGCAGCTTAGAAGCAGGGTTAGGGAATGAGCAGTTCTTC
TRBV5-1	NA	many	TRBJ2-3	CASRDPGNTDTQYF	TGCGCCAGCAGAGACCCCGGGAACACAGATACGCAGTATTTT